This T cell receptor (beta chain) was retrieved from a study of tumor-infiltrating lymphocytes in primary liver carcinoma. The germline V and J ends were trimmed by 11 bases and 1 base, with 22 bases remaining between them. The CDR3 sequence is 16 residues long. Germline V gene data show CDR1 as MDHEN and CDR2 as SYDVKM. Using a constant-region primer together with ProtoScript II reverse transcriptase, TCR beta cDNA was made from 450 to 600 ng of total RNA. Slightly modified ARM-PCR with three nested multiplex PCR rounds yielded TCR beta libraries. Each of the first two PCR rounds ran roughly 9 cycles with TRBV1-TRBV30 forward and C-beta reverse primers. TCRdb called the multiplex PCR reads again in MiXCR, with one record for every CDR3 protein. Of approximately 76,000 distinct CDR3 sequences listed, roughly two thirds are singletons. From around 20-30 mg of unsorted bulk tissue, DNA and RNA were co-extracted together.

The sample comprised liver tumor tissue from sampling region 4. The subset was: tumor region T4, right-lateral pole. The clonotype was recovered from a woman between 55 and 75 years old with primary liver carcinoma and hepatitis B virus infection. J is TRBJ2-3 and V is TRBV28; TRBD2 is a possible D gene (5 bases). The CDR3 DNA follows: TGTGCCTCGCACCCGGGATTGGGGTGGGGCACAGATACGCAGTATTTT. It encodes CASHPGLGWGTDTQYF. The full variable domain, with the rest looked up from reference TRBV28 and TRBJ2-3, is DVKVTQSSRYLVKRTGEKVFLECVQDMDHENMFWYRQDPGLGLRLIYFSYDVKMKEKGDIPEGYSVSREKKERFSLILESASTNQTSMYLCASHPGLGWGTDTQYFGPGTRLTVL.